The present T cell receptor beta chain was sequenced within a study of CD8+CD57+ T cells in acquired aplastic anemia. Study-wide background: The average for DNA from sorted CD4+ and CD8+ cells was 3.2 ug.

The CDR3 consists of 15 residues. Per germline, CDR1 SNHLY and CDR2 FYNNEI. Between the trimmed V and J ends, which lost 6 bases and 2 bases, there was a span of 17 bases. The sample holds one count of this clonotype. Genomic DNA served as template for TCR beta VDJ and CDR3 profiling. TCRdb re-called the reads with MiXCR, one entry per CDR3 protein. Among fewer than 200,000 distinct CDR3 sequences listed, 55% to 75% were seen once. The chain carries TRBV2 and TRBJ2-7; maybe TRBD1 (6 bases). This TCR was sampled from a human donor in good health. Sample: sorted CD4+, CD8+, or CD8+CD57+ T cells (not recorded which) from PBMCs. The CDR3 region has the DNA TGTGCCAGCAGGATCAGGACAGTGGGAGCCTACGAGCAGTACTTC. Translating it yields CASRIRTVGAYEQYF.